The text below deals with one TCR beta chain. Its antigen is unknown. Nothing much larger sits one base from this clone, and base qualities are not available. This sample was included in a study of control samples from healthy donors and cancer patients (TCRdb year 2020). Library method: the immunoSEQ multiplex PCR assay. In its TCRdb copy, this immuneACCESS table keeps in-frame sequences only and misses some clones. Where compared with another copy, unresolved V genes explain less than half of these, and the others have no known cause. The sample has approximately 150,000 clones on record, about 91% of them singletons. The top ten hold about 2.1% of the sample. Sample: blood. This clonotype was sampled from a woman aged 40 to 50 in good health.

The DNA sequence is as follows: TGTGCCAGCAGCTTAAGTCAGGGGGGAGGCGAGCAGTTCTTC. Protein translation: CASSLSQGGGEQFF. The chain employs TRBV5-4 and TRBJ2-1; possibly the D gene is TRBD1, per 7 matching bases. Reading from cysteine to phenylalanine, the CDR3 counts 14 amino acids. The retained sequence is limited to the CDR3, 42 bases, with the frame set at the first base. CDR1 and CDR2 are drawn from the germline V gene (reference sequence): SGHNT, YYREEE. Cut back by 2 bases and 10 bases, the V and J ends lie 16 bases apart.